Listed below are T cell receptor beta chains from one sample, sequenced in a study of cytomegalovirus exposure and HLA in healthy donors. The data were produced by immunoSEQ multiplex PCR, yet TCRdb's version contains in-frame clones alone and is incomplete. The repertoire holds 55,000 to 75,000 clones, with about 63% as singletons. The sequenced sample consisted of PBMCs. The receptors here all came from a man aged 40-49 years in good health and CMV-seropositive. CDR3s include the opening cysteine and the closing phenylalanine or tryptophan.

V gene	CDR3 length	J gene	CDR3 protein
TRBV4-3	16	TRBJ2-5	CASSQGNPGRGETQYF
TRBV2	12	TRBJ1-6	CASSLQNSPLHF
TRBV5-1	14	TRBJ2-7	CASSLAGQPYEQYF
TRBV4-1	21	TRBJ2-2	CASSKMVSGTSGRNGTGELFF
TRBV9	17	TRBJ2-3	CASSAYGGQGFGDTQYF
TRBV27	14	TRBJ1-2	CASSKGQEAYGYTF
TRBV4-2	18	TRBJ2-5	CASSQALPGGGLQETQYF
TRBV27	14	TRBJ2-1	CASPSGTGGFEQFF
TRBV7-2	16	TRBJ2-1	CASSLFSSGGTNEQFF
TRBV4-3	18	TRBJ2-3	CASSPGTRDLRGTDTQYF
TRBV10-3	14	TRBJ2-1	CAIASGTTYNEQFF
TRBV7-9	18	TRBJ2-4	CASSPPPLRQLAKNIQYF
TRBV7-7	14	TRBJ2-1	CASSDSSGNNEQFF
TRBV14	15	TRBJ2-4	CASSRGGLAKNIQYF
TRBV2	12	TRBJ1-2	CAVVQGAYGYTF